The 26 T cell receptor beta chains below all came from one sample that was sequenced in a study of shared clonotypes between healthy human individuals (dated by TCRdb to 2018 to 2021). Libraries were made using the immunoSEQ multiplex PCR assay. Not all clones reach the TCRdb copy of this immuneACCESS table, which keeps in-frame sequences only. Checked studies attribute under half of the gap to unresolved V genes and leave the rest unexplained. The sample table lists 90,000 to 130,000 clones, under 70% of them with a count of one. The top ten clones comprise about 24% of the sample. Material for sequencing was memory CD8+ T cells sorted from blood. This sample's cell subset or site label indicates: CD45RO+ cells pooled with CCR7-negative TemRA cells. These receptors came from a woman in her 30s in good health.

In its sample, this clone was seen many times. This rearrangement joins TRBV7-9 to TRBJ1-1; D might be TRBD1 (5 bases). V gave up 6 bases and J gave up 0 bases, with 14 bases separating them. CDR1 and CDR2 from the germline V gene are SEHNR and FQNEAQ (reference sequence). The CDR3 spans 15 residues. In nucleotides, the CDR3 is TGTGCCAGCAGATACACGGGACCGATGAACACTGAAGCTTTCTTT. It translates to CASRYTGPMNTEAFF.

This chain links TRBV19 with TRBJ1-1; no firm D call. This CDR3 is 13 amino acids long. V was clipped by 1 base and J by 6 bases, with 9 bases between them. Per the germline V gene, CDR1 is LNHDA and CDR2 is SQIVND (reference sequence). This CDR3 reads CASSIVEAAEAFF. The CDR3 coding sequence is TGTGCCAGTAGTATAGTTGAGGCGGCTGAAGCTTTCTTT.

The J gene is TRBJ1-1, the V gene TRBV28; D not certain. Trimming removed 2 bases at V and 0 bases at J, with 7 bases between. This CDR3 comprises 14 residues. Germline loops: CDR1 MDHEN, CDR2 SYDVKM. The DNA of the CDR3 is TGTGCCAGCAGTTTACAGACGGTGAACACTGAAGCTTTCTTT. Its translation is CASSLQTVNTEAFF. The full variable domain, completed using reference TRBV28 and TRBJ1-1, is DVKVTQSSRYLVKRTGEKVFLECVQDMDHENMFWYRQDPGLGLRLIYFSYDVKMKEKGDIPEGYSVSREKKERFSLILESASTNQTSMYLCASSLQTVNTEAFFGQGTRLTVV.

The gene calls are TRBV27 and TRBJ1-5; weak D call: TRBD1 (5 bases). This CDR3 contains 13 residues. Germline V CDR1 and CDR2: MNHEY, SMNVEV (reference sequence). V lost 2 bases and J lost 7, with 9 bases in between. CDR3 amino acids: CASSLQGTQPQHF. CDR3 sequence (DNA): TGTGCCAGCAGTTTACAGGGCACCCAGCCCCAGCATTTT.

By share, this clone ranks as medium-sized (0.01 to 0.1%). V gene TRBV28 combines with J gene TRBJ2-7, with D perhaps TRBD1 or TRBD2 (5 bases each). V lost 5 bases and J lost 0, with 17 bases in between. CDR3 length: 16 residues. Germline assignment: CDR1 MDHEN and CDR2 SYDVKM. The CDR3 reads CASSLLRAGSSYEQYF. CDR3 nucleotide sequence: TGTGCCAGCAGTCTCCTACGGGCAGGGAGCTCCTACGAGCAGTACTTC.

In nucleotides, the CDR3 is TGTGCCAGCAGCAAAGTTAGGAGATACGAGCAGTACTTC. Amino acids: CASSKVRRYEQYF. The V call is TRBV21-1, the J call TRBJ2-7; the table calls TRBD2, which could not be checked here. TRBV21-1 is deemed a pseudogene. The CDR3 extends over 13 amino acids.

J is TRBJ2-5 and V is TRBV29-1, with TRBD1 matching over 9 bases. The J call is doubtful: the DNA matches TRBJ2-7 better. Germline lookup yields CDR1 SQVTM and CDR2 ANQGSEA. This CDR3 is 13 amino acids long. CDR3 region: CSVEGGQGYEQYF. As DNA, the CDR3 is TGCAGCGTTGAAGGGGGACAGGGTTACGAGCAGTACTTC.

V and J are TRBV6-6 and TRBJ2-1; tentatively, D is TRBD2 (6 bases). This CDR3 comprises 13 residues. The germline gives CDR1 MNHNY, CDR2 SVGAGI (reference sequence). The ends were cut back, 4 bases at V and 4 bases at J, with 8 bases in the middle. This CDR3 reads CASSSGEYNEQFF. DNA for the CDR3: TGTGCCAGCAGTTCGGGGGAATACAATGAGCAGTTCTTC.

The gene calls are TRBV6-1 and TRBJ2-1; 11 bases map to TRBD2. V lost 4 bases, J lost 0 bases, and 11 bases stayed unmatched. The length of the CDR3 is 19 residues. Germline-derived CDR1 and CDR2 are MNHNS and SASEGT. CDR3 region: CASSGPGLAEASSYNEQFF. The CDR3 nucleotides are TGTGCCAGCAGTGGACCGGGACTAGCGGAAGCGAGCTCCTACAATGAGCAGTTCTTC.

This chain links TRBV10-3 with TRBJ2-7, with D unclear. The V and J ends lost 0 bases and 3 bases respectively, with 3 bases between them. The CDR3 is 12 residues long. CDR1 ENHRY and CDR2 SYGVKD come from the germline V gene. As DNA, the CDR3 is TGTGCCATCAGTGAGTCTGGCTACGAGCAGTACTTC. It codes for CAISESGYEQYF.

The chain couples TRBV25-1 to TRBJ2-7; perhaps TRBD2 as D (5 bases). This CDR3 is built from 14 residues. Trimming shortened V by 5 bases and J by 1 base, and 12 bases separated the two germline ends. Germline V CDR1 and CDR2: MGHDK, SYGVNS. CDR3 sequence (DNA): TGTGCCAGCAGTTCACCCGGACTTTCCTACGAGCAGTACTTC. Its protein is CASSSPGLSYEQYF.

The table lists this clone with a count of one. The V and J genes are TRBV15 and TRBJ2-1; no firm D call. CDR1 and CDR2 (germline): LNHNV, YYDKDF (reference sequence). V shed 3 bases and J shed 7 bases, with 10 bases lying between them. The CDR3 is made up of 13 amino acids. The CDR3 DNA reads as TGTGCCACCAGCAGGCCCCCTAAGAATGAGCAGTTCTTC. Encoded protein: CATSRPPKNEQFF.

The chain links TRBV29-1 to TRBJ1-1; D perhaps matches TRBD1 (5 bases). The CDR3 covers 12 residues. V was shortened by 6 bases and J by 4 bases, with 12 bases between the two germline ends. CDR1 and CDR2 (germline): SQVTM, ANQGSEA. CDR3 residues: CSVDVGATEAFF. The DNA for the CDR3 is TGCAGCGTCGATGTAGGGGCCACTGAAGCTTTCTTT. Full variable domain (remainder filled in from reference TRBV29-1 and TRBJ1-1): SAVISQKPSRDICQRGTSLTIQCQVDSQVTMMFWYRQQPGQSLTLIATANQGSEATYESGFVIDKFPISRPNLTFSTLTVSNMSPEDSSIYLCSVDVGATEAFFGQGTRLTVV.

This chain links TRBV4-2 with TRBJ1-2; 7 bases agree with TRBD1. Per the germline V gene, CDR1 is LGHNA and CDR2 is YNFKEQ. J gave up 5 bases and V 4 bases, and 22 bases lay outside the gene matches. The CDR3 sequence is 19 residues long. The CDR3 spells CASSRPDLATGPILYGYTF. Here the CDR3 DNA reads TGTGCCAGCAGCCGACCCGATCTAGCGACAGGGCCTATCCTTTATGGCTACACCTTC.

The chain has TRBV9 and TRBJ2-7, with D possibly being TRBD1 (6 bases). V lost 0 bases, J lost 2 bases, and 6 bases lay in between. The CDR3 loop spans 13 amino acids. From germline, CDR1 is SGDLS and CDR2 YYNGEE. The CDR3: CASSVEGAYEQYF. Here the CDR3 DNA reads TGTGCCAGCAGCGTAGAGGGGGCCTACGAGCAGTACTTC.

The table lists this clone with many counts. This rearrangement joins TRBV11-2 to TRBJ2-7; TRBD2 agrees at 10 bases. Germline values: CDR1 SGHAT, CDR2 FQNNGV. Germline trimming cut 4 bases from V and 6 bases from J; bases unmatched to any gene: 9. This CDR3 comprises 15 residues. Here the CDR3 DNA reads TGTGCCAGCAGCTCGACAGCGGGAGGGCCACCCGAGCAGTACTTC. Its translation: CASSSTAGGPPEQYF. The entire variable domain, with the rest obtained from reference TRBV11-2 and TRBJ2-7, is as follows: EAGVAQSPRYKIIEKRQSVAFWCNPISGHATLYWYQQILGQGPKLLIQFQNNGVVDDSQLPKDRFSAERLKGVDSTLKIQPAKLEDSAVYLCASSSTAGGPPEQYFGPGTRLTVT.

This clone was detected ten times or more. This chain links TRBV6-1 with TRBJ2-1; D may be TRBD1 or TRBD2 (5 bases each). V was pared by 6 bases and J by 1 base, with 13 bases between. This CDR3 is 15 amino acids long. From germline, CDR1 is MNHNS and CDR2 SASEGT. The CDR3 region has the DNA TGTGCCAGCAGCGCCGGTGAGGGGTCCTACAATGAGCAGTTCTTC. Translated, it gives CASSAGEGSYNEQFF.

This chain connects TRBV9 to TRBJ2-6; D unresolved. Trimming removed 4 bases at V and 0 bases at J, with 8 bases between. The CDR3 is made up of 15 amino acids. CDR1 and CDR2 from the germline V gene are SGDLS and YYNGEE. CDR3 in amino acids: CASSFWTSGANVLTF. In nucleotides, the CDR3 is TGTGCCAGCAGCTTCTGGACCTCTGGGGCCAACGTCCTGACTTTC.

This rearrangement joins TRBV5-1 to TRBJ2-7, with TRBD2 matching 8 bases. This CDR3 is built from 15 residues. Per germline, CDR1 SGHRS and CDR2 YFSETQ. Trimming at V came to 4 bases and at J to 0 bases, leaving 6 bases not matched to a gene. The CDR3 region is CASSKTSGSSYEQYF. The CDR3 DNA sequence: TGCGCCAGCAGCAAAACTAGCGGAAGCTCCTACGAGCAGTACTTC.

This clone came up a few times. This rearrangement joins TRBV2 to TRBJ1-2; TRBD1 agrees at 9 bases. Trimming at V came to 7 bases and at J to 0 bases, leaving 9 bases not matched to a gene. Germline V gives CDR1 SNHLY, CDR2 FYNNEI. The CDR3 has 16 residues. The CDR3 DNA sequence: TGTGCCAGCACCCCGGGACAGGGTAGAGCTAACTATGGCTACACCTTC. Protein sequence: CASTPGQGRANYGYTF.

J is TRBJ1-5 and V is TRBV2; D remains ambiguous. Trimming left V 8 bases short and J 4 bases short, with 12 bases between. The CDR3 length is 13 residues. CDR1 SNHLY and CDR2 FYNNEI come from the germline V gene. Written as DNA, the CDR3 is TGTGCCAGCGTTGACACCGATAATCAGCCCCAGCATTTT. This encodes CASVDTDNQPQHF.

This clone was counted once. The chain uses TRBV6-1 and TRBJ1-4, with D possibly TRBD1 on 6 matching bases. Trimming took 10 bases from V and 7 from J, leaving 19 bases between them. Germline V gives CDR1 MNHNS, CDR2 SASEGT. The CDR3 is 14 residues long. The CDR3 region has the DNA TGTGCCACAGGGGAACAGGGTGGTTTTGAAAAACTGTTTTTT. Its protein is CATGEQGGFEKLFF.

V gene TRBV30 combines with J gene TRBJ1-3; no clear D gene. The ends were cut back, 5 bases at V and 4 bases at J, with 15 bases in the middle. This CDR3 spans 14 amino acids. Germline-derived CDR1 and CDR2 are GTSNPN and SVGIG (reference sequence). The CDR3 sequence: CAWGEGVSGNTIYF. The CDR3 DNA is TGTGCCTGGGGGGAGGGAGTCTCGGGAAACACCATATATTTT.

This clone has only a few counts. This chain uses TRBV25-1 with TRBJ2-3, with a tentative D call TRBD2 (6 bases). Trimming took off 4 bases at V and 7 bases at J, with 27 bases between the two ends. CDR1 MGHDK and CDR2 SYGVNS come from the germline V gene. This CDR3 has 18 amino acids. DNA of the CDR3: TGTGCCAGCAGTGGCCCTACCCCGGGACTCCCCTTGGGATATACGCAGTATTTT. Protein: CASSGPTPGLPLGYTQYF.

V usage is TRBV5-6 and J usage is TRBJ1-3, with unresolved D. The germline V gene encodes CDR1 SGHDT and CDR2 YYEEEE. Deletions cut 2 bases from V and 4 bases from J, with 10 bases between. The CDR3 extends over 14 amino acids. CDR3 residues: CASSLAGSGNTIYF. CDR3 sequence (DNA): TGTGCCAGCAGCTTAGCTGGGTCCGGAAACACCATATATTTT.

This clone was observed a few times. The rearrangement links TRBV4-1 to TRBJ1-4, with D possibly TRBD1 on 6 matching bases. The V and J ends lost 0 bases and 7 bases respectively, with 12 bases between them. The CDR3 is 15 residues long. Germline CDR1 is MGHRA and CDR2 is YSYEKL. The CDR3 nucleotides read TGCGCCAGCAGCCAAGAAAGGGGGGGGAGTGAAAAACTGTTTTTT. Its translation is CASSQERGGSEKLFF.